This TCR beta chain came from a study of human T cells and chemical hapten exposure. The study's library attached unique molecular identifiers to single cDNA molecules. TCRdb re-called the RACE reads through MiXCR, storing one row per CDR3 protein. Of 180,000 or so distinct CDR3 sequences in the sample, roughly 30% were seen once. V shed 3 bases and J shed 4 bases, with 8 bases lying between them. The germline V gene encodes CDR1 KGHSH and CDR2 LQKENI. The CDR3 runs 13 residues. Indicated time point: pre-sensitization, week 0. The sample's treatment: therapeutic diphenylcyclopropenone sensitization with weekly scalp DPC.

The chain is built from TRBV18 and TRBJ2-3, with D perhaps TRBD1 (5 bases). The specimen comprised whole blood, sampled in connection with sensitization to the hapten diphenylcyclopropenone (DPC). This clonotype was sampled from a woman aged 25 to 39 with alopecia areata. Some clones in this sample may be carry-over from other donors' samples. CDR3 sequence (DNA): TGTGCCAGCTCACCGTTACAGGCAGATACGCAGTATTTT. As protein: CASSPLQADTQYF.